The rows below give T cell receptor beta chains drawn from one sample of a study of identical twins. TCRdb itself ran the 5' RACE reads through MiXCR, one entry per CDR3 protein. The table shows around 1.7 million distinct CDR3 sequences, with around 33% occurring only once. The specimen was cord blood. The source of these receptors is a newborn girl in good health. Each CDR3 is given with its conserved first and last residue. The order of the fields is J gene, D gene, V gene, clone size, CDR3 protein, CDR3 DNA. A D gene is named only where the DNA matches it firmly. Rows may omit the clone size; those that give it use once, few, many or a size class.

TRBJ2-7,TRBD1,TRBV6-6,few,CASSYTTGVEQYF,TGTGCCAGCAGTTACACTACAGGGGTCGAGCAGTACTTC
TRBJ2-7,TRBD2,TRBV28,few,CASSSGLAEQYF,TGTGCCAGCAGTTCGGGACTAGCCGAGCAGTACTTC
TRBJ2-7,TRBD1,TRBV28,few,CASSYRDRGLREQYF,TGTGCCAGCAGTTACCGGGACAGGGGGCTTAGAGAGCAGTACTTC
TRBJ1-4,NA,TRBV5-5,few,CASSLTTGSEKLFF,TGTGCCAGCAGCTTGACTACAGGGAGTGAAAAACTGTTTTTT
TRBJ1-4,NA,TRBV5-1,few,CASSISRGTNEKLFF,TGCGCCAGCAGCATCTCCAGGGGCACTAATGAAAAACTGTTTTTT
TRBJ2-3,NA,TRBV20-1,once,CSASYTSPTDTQYF,TGCAGTGCTAGCTACACTAGCCCCACAGATACGCAGTATTTT
TRBJ2-3,NA,TRBV6-5,once,CASSRRTKWDTQYF,TGTGCCAGCAGCCGCCGAACCAAATGGGATACGCAGTATTTT
TRBJ2-1,TRBD2,TRBV25-1,few,CASSATSGGSYNEQFF,TGTGCCAGCAGTGCGACTAGCGGGGGATCCTACAATGAGCAGTTCTTC
TRBJ1-6,NA,TRBV20-1,NA,CSARGVSYSPLHF,TGCAGTGCTAGAGGGGTTAGTTATTCACCCCTCCACTTT
TRBJ2-7,TRBD2,TRBV20-1,many,CSASGRYEQYF,TGCAGTGCTAGCGGGAGGTACGAGCAGTACTTC
TRBJ2-5,TRBD2,TRBV7-7,NA,CASSLGAAGVETQYF,TGTGCTAGCAGCTTAGGTGCAGCGGGAGTAGAGACCCAGTACTTC
TRBJ2-1,TRBD2,TRBV4-2,few,CASSQGEIAGGSYNEQFF,TGTGCCAGCAGCCAAGGGGAGATAGCGGGGGGCTCCTACAATGAGCAGTTCTTC
TRBJ2-5,NA,TRBV30,NA,CAWTFGSRVQETQYF,TGTGCCTGGACTTTTGGGTCCCGGGTTCAAGAGACCCAGTACTTC
TRBJ2-4,NA,TRBV20-1,NA,CSARGTVPTVQYF,TGCAGTGCTAGAGGGACAGTTCCTACGGTGCAGTACTTC
TRBJ2-1,TRBD2,TRBV20-1,NA,CSATASGRNEQFF,TGCAGTGCTACCGCTAGCGGGAGAAATGAGCAGTTCTTC
TRBJ2-3,NA,TRBV12-3/TRBV12-4,NA,CASSLGTSKIDTQYF,TGTGCCAGCAGTTTAGGCACTAGCAAGATAGATACGCAGTATTTT
TRBJ2-1,TRBD2,TRBV6-5,NA,CASSYGTSVYTEQFF,TGTGCCAGCAGTTATGGGACTAGCGTCTACACCGAGCAGTTCTTC
TRBJ1-1,NA,TRBV28,few,CASRILQGGAFF,TGTGCCAGCAGGATCCTTCAGGGAGGCGCTTTCTTT
TRBJ1-4,TRBD1,TRBV2,NA,CASSEFPGQGTTNEKLFF,TGTGCCAGCAGTGAATTCCCGGGACAGGGAACAACTAATGAAAAACTGTTTTTT
TRBJ2-2,TRBD2,TRBV4-1,NA,CASRRLAGTGELFF,TGCGCCAGCAGGAGACTAGCAGGCACCGGGGAGCTGTTTTTT
TRBJ1-1,TRBD1,TRBV5-4,few,CASSLGAGGMNTEAFF,TGTGCCAGCAGCCTGGGGGCAGGGGGTATGAACACTGAAGCTTTCTTT
TRBJ2-7,NA,TRBV18,NA,CASSPDSGRDYEQYF,TGTGCCAGCTCACCCGATAGCGGACGGGATTACGAGCAGTACTTC
TRBJ1-2,NA,TRBV6-6,many,CASSSGVGYTF,TGTGCCAGCAGTTCAGGGGTTGGCTACACCTTC
TRBJ2-7,TRBD2,TRBV12-3/TRBV12-4,NA,CASSFLASGKLDEQYF,TGTGCCAGCAGTTTCCTCGCTAGCGGGAAATTAGATGAGCAGTACTTC
TRBJ1-6,NA,TRBV6-5,NA,CATRRGVGNLPLHF,TGTGCCACCCGTCGTGGAGTCGGTAATTTACCCCTCCACTTT
TRBJ2-1,TRBD2,TRBV20-1,NA,CSARLAGNNEQFF,TGCAGTGCTAGGCTAGCGGGAAACAATGAGCAGTTCTTC
TRBJ1-2,NA,TRBV20-1,NA,CSASPQHYGYTF,TGCAGTGCTAGTCCCCAGCACTATGGCTACACCTTC
TRBJ1-4,TRBD1,TRBV20-1,NA,CSATPGQGNEKLFF,TGCAGTGCTACTCCGGGACAGGGGAATGAAAAACTGTTTTTT
TRBJ1-4,NA,TRBV4-1,few,CASSQVSYGGGENEKLFF,TGCGCCAGCAGCCAAGTTTCTTACGGGGGCGGGGAGAATGAAAAACTGTTTTTT
TRBJ1-1,NA,TRBV7-2,NA,CASTPGGATEAFF,TGTGCCAGTACCCCCGGAGGGGCTACTGAAGCTTTCTTT
TRBJ2-1,NA,TRBV7-2,few,CASSLAGRREHSYNEQFF,TGTGCCAGCAGCTTAGCCGGTAGGAGGGAACACTCCTACAATGAGCAGTTCTTC
TRBJ1-2,NA,TRBV6-1,NA,CASRLTSNYGYTF,TGTGCCAGCAGACTTACAAGTAACTATGGCTACACCTTC
TRBJ1-2,NA,TRBV5-1,NA,CASSLRLTYGYTF,TGCGCCAGCAGCTTGAGGTTGACATATGGCTACACCTTC
TRBJ2-1,NA,TRBV5-1,NA,CASSLVGYRYNEQFF,TGCGCCAGCAGCTTGGTAGGTTATCGGTACAATGAGCAGTTCTTC
TRBJ2-7,TRBD2,TRBV4-1,NA,CASSPRTSDSTYEQYF,TGCGCCAGCAGCCCTCGGACTAGCGACTCTACCTACGAGCAGTACTTC